The 27 T cell receptor beta chains below come from one sample, sequenced in a study of blood T cells in healthy people across ages. PCR was performed a second time for roughly 7 to 11 cycles using a sample-barcoded 5' primer and a J-beta primer mix. A single record per CDR3 protein comes from TCRdb applying MiXCR to the 5' RACE reads. Among 1.4 million to 1.5 million distinct CDR3 sequences listed, around 39% were seen once. The specimen was blood. These receptors were collected from a woman aged 18-29 years in good health.

V is TRBV14 and J is TRBJ2-1; TRBD2 is a possible D gene (6 bases). The CDR3 spans 14 residues. The germline V and J ends were trimmed by 5 bases and 6 bases, with 14 bases remaining between them. Germline loops: CDR1 SGHDN, CDR2 FVKESK. CDR3 protein: CASSSLGGGNEQFF. Here the CDR3 DNA reads TGTGCCAGCAGCTCACTGGGGGGAGGCAATGAGCAGTTCTTC.

The V call is TRBV29-1, the J call TRBJ2-2; TRBD2 aligns across 10 bases. From germline, CDR1 is SQVTM and CDR2 ANQGSEA. The CDR3 is 15 amino acids. The trim removed 5 bases at V and 4 bases at J, leaving 7 bases unmatched. CDR3 bases: TGCAGCGTTACCGGGACTAGCGATACCACCGGGGAGCTGTTTTTT. Translated, it gives CSVTGTSDTTGELFF.

The chain recombines TRBV15 with TRBJ2-3; D is uncertain. This CDR3 spans 16 amino acids. Trimming shortened V by 0 bases and J by 2 bases, and 12 bases separated the two germline ends. Per germline, CDR1 LNHNV and CDR2 YYDKDF (reference sequence). The CDR3 reads CATSREGLPHTDTQYF. The CDR3 bases are TGTGCCACCAGCAGAGAAGGCCTACCACACACAGATACGCAGTATTTT.

The table lists this clonotype with a few counts. This sequence joins TRBV28 and TRBJ2-7, with 10 bases identical to TRBD1. The length of the CDR3 is 14 residues. V shed 3 bases, J shed 4 bases, and the junction held 3 bases outside the gene matches. In germline, CDR1 is MDHEN, CDR2 SYDVKM. The CDR3 sequence is CASSFRTGGYEQYF. The CDR3 DNA reads TGTGCCAGCAGTTTCCGGACAGGGGGATACGAGCAGTACTTC.

The rearrangement uses TRBV7-9 and TRBJ2-1; D not certain. The CDR3 is 13 residues long. The V end lost 5 bases, the J end lost 4 bases, and 9 bases lay between the germline ends. Germline V gene lookup returns CDR1 SEHNR and CDR2 FQNEAQ (reference sequence). In DNA, the CDR3 is TGTGCCAGCAGCCCACCAAGGTACAATGAGCAGTTCTTC. As protein: CASSPPRYNEQFF.

V is TRBV7-9 and J is TRBJ2-7; D may be TRBD1 or TRBD2 (5 bases each). CDR1 is SEHNR and CDR2 is FQNEAQ in the germline V gene (reference sequence). V was trimmed by 0 bases and J by 2 bases, leaving 11 bases between them. The CDR3 covers 15 residues. The CDR3 DNA is TGTGCCAGCAGCTTAGCGGGACCAGGACCCTACGAGCAGTACTTC. It encodes CASSLAGPGPYEQYF.

The chain combines TRBV7-6 with TRBJ1-1; no firm D call. CDR1 is SGHVS and CDR2 is FNYEAQ in the germline V gene. The CDR3 loop spans 12 amino acids. V was cut by 1 base and J by 6 bases, with 6 bases left in between. The CDR3 spells CASSLDWSEAFF. CDR3 DNA: TGTGCCAGCAGCTTAGACTGGTCTGAAGCTTTCTTT.

This clonotype was seen more than once but under ten times. This chain uses TRBV11-2 with TRBJ2-5; 14 bases match TRBD2. The CDR3 totals 17 residues. V dropped 2 bases and J dropped 1; count of bases not matched to a gene: 3. Germline V gene lookup returns CDR1 SGHAT and CDR2 FQNNGV. The CDR3 is CASSLYGTSGGQETQYF. The DNA of the CDR3 is TGTGCCAGCAGCTTATATGGGACTAGCGGGGGCCAAGAGACCCAGTACTTC.

The V call is TRBV12-3 or TRBV12-4, the J call TRBJ2-7; 11 bases align to TRBD2. The CDR3 has 15 amino acids. After removal of 3 bases from V and 2 bases from J, the junction contained 3 bases not matched to a gene. CDR3 in amino acids: CASSFLTSGTYEQYF. The CDR3 nucleotides read TGTGCCAGCAGTTTTCTGACTAGCGGGACCTACGAGCAGTACTTC.

This clonotype appeared once. J is TRBJ2-3 and V is TRBV5-4; perhaps TRBD1 as D (6 bases). The germline V gene has CDR1 SGHNT and CDR2 YYREEE (reference sequence). This CDR3 has 14 residues. Trimming pared 7 bases from V and 0 bases from J, leaving 12 bases between. The CDR3 DNA reads as TGTGCCAGCTACGACAGGTCTAGCACAGATACGCAGTATTTT. Protein product: CASYDRSSTDTQYF.

In this sample, this clonotype turned up a few times. CDR3 DNA: TGCAGTGCTGAGCGTCCGGGAGCCAGAACTTGGGGCTACACCTTC. Amino acid sequence: CSAERPGARTWGYTF. The chain couples TRBV20-1 to TRBJ1-2; D ambiguous. The CDR3 totals 15 residues. CDR1 DFQATT and CDR2 SNEGSKA come from the germline V gene (reference sequence). The V end was cut by 5 bases, the J end by 8 bases, with 24 bases between.

The CDR3 region has the DNA TGTGCCAGCACTACCGACGGGGGCGGGTACGAGCAGTACTTC. It yields the protein CASTTDGGGYEQYF. The chain has TRBV12-3 or TRBV12-4 and TRBJ2-7; D may match TRBD1 or TRBD2 (6 bases each). The CDR3 spans 14 residues. Trimming took 7 bases from V and 4 from J, leaving 17 bases between them.

This clonotype was seen a few times. V is TRBV3-1 and J is TRBJ1-1; a weak D match, TRBD1 (5 bases). Trimming removed 1 base from V and 9 bases from J, with 9 bases in between. The length of the CDR3 is 12 residues. In germline, CDR1 is LGHDT, CDR2 YNNKEL (reference sequence). Written as DNA, the CDR3 is TGTGCCAGCAGCCAAGGAGGGGCAAAAGCTTTCTTT. It encodes CASSQGGAKAFF. Using reference TRBV3-1 and TRBJ1-1 for the parts outside the CDR3, the full variable domain is DTAVSQTPKYLVTQMGNDKSIKCEQNLGHDTMYWYKQDSKKFLKIMFSYNNKELIINETVPNRFSPKSPDKAHLNLHINSLELGDSAVYFCASSQGGAKAFFGQGTRLTVV.

As to this clonotype: A much larger clone sits a single nucleotide away, making a read error possible. In DNA form, the CDR3 reads TGTGCCATCAGTGCTCAGGACGGGGCTAGCACAGATACGCAGTATTTT. Its protein product is CAISAQDGASTDTQYF. The rearrangement links TRBV10-3 to TRBJ2-3; D assignment may be TRBD1 or TRBD2 (5 bases each). The CDR3 spans 16 residues. CDR1 is ENHRY, CDR2 SYGVKD, per germline. The ends were cut back, 4 bases at V and 0 bases at J, with 14 bases in the middle.

The chain combines TRBV5-1 with TRBJ2-5; the match to TRBD2 covers 12 bases. This CDR3 has 16 residues. Trimming at V came to 3 bases and at J to 11 bases, leaving 14 bases not matched to a gene. In germline, CDR1 is SGHRS, CDR2 YFSETQ. CDR3 in amino acids: CASSWRTSGASSEQYF. Here the CDR3 DNA reads TGCGCCAGCAGCTGGCGGACTAGCGGGGCTAGTAGTGAGCAGTACTTC.

J is TRBJ2-1 and V is TRBV9, with D perhaps being TRBD1 or TRBD2 (5 bases each). Trimming took 0 bases from V and 9 from J, leaving 10 bases between them. CDR1 is SGDLS, CDR2 YYNGEE, per germline. The CDR3 is 13 amino acids. The CDR3, as DNA: TGTGCCAGCAGCGTAGACGGGGCCTCTGAGCAGTTCTTC. Amino acid sequence: CASSVDGASEQFF.

The chain links TRBV6-6 to TRBJ2-5; a possible D gene is TRBD1 (6 bases). This CDR3 is 14 amino acids long. The V end was cut by 4 bases, the J end by 0 bases, with 9 bases between. Germline loops: CDR1 MNHNY, CDR2 SVGAGI (reference sequence). The CDR3 spells CASSFDRYQETQYF. CDR3 bases: TGTGCCAGCAGTTTCGACAGGTACCAAGAGACCCAGTACTTC.

CDR3 DNA sequence: TGTGCCAGCAGTTACCTAGCTGCCGGATCCTACGAGCAGTACTTC. Its protein is CASSYLAAGSYEQYF. The chain carries TRBV6-5 and TRBJ2-7; D may be TRBD2 (5 bases). V lost 2 bases and J lost 1, with 12 bases in between. Germline values: CDR1 MNHEY, CDR2 SVGAGI. CDR3 size: 15 residues.

The rearrangement links TRBV5-1 to TRBJ1-1, with TRBD1 matching over 8 bases. V lost 9 bases, J lost 1 base, and 17 bases stayed unmatched. The CDR3 runs to 17 residues. CDR1 and CDR2 from the germline V gene are SGHRS and YFSETQ. DNA of the CDR3: TGCGCCACCCGAGAAGAGTCAGGGGGCAAGTCGAACACTGAAGCTTTCTTT. Translated: CATREESGGKSNTEAFF. Using reference TRBV5-1 and TRBJ1-1 for the parts outside the CDR3, the full variable domain is KAGVTQTPRYLIKTRGQQVTLSCSPISGHRSVSWYQQTPGQGLQFLFEYFSETQRNKGNFPGRFSGRQFSNSRSEMNVSTLELGDSALYLCATREESGGKSNTEAFFGQGTRLTVV.

This clonotype was counted a few times. The V and J genes are TRBV11-2 and TRBJ2-7; the match to TRBD2 covers 9 bases. CDR1 and CDR2 (germline): SGHAT, FQNNGV. The V and J ends lost 8 bases and 0 bases, in that order; junction bases with no gene match: 14. CDR3 size: 17 residues. CDR3 residues: CASAPLRGRATSYEQYF. The CDR3 DNA follows: TGTGCCAGCGCCCCTTTGCGCGGGAGGGCGACCTCCTACGAGCAGTACTTC.

The sample holds a few counts of this clonotype. The V and J genes are TRBV28 and TRBJ2-1; tentatively, D is TRBD1 (5 bases). Trimming left V 6 bases short and J 8 bases short, with 14 bases between. Per the germline V gene, CDR1 is MDHEN and CDR2 is SYDVKM. The CDR3 is 13 amino acids. The CDR3 sequence: CASRFPGSYEQFF. CDR3 nucleotide sequence: TGTGCCAGCAGATTCCCAGGGTCCTATGAGCAGTTCTTC.

This chain connects TRBV5-1 to TRBJ2-1; 7 nucleotides line up with TRBD2. Trimming cost V 4 bases and J 9 bases; bases outside gene matches: 28. From germline, CDR1 is SGHRS and CDR2 YFSETQ. This CDR3 comprises 20 residues. The CDR3 nucleotides are TGCGCCAGCAGCCTGAGGCGGGAGAAATCAGGCGCCAGGTACCTGGCTGAGCAGTTCTTC. Amino acid sequence: CASSLRREKSGARYLAEQFF.

This chain links TRBV7-8 with TRBJ1-5; no clear D gene. Germline CDR1 reads SGHVS; CDR2 reads FQNEAQ. This CDR3 is 14 amino acids long. Trimming took 5 bases from V and 4 from J, leaving 12 bases between them. CDR3 nucleotides: TGTGCCAGCAGCCCCCGGGAGGTTAATCAGCCCCAGCATTTT. It specifies CASSPREVNQPQHF.

The J gene is TRBJ2-7, the V gene TRBV28; no clear D. This CDR3 contains 15 residues. The germline CDR1 and CDR2 sequences are MDHEN and SYDVKM. V lost 7 bases, J lost 3 bases, and 19 bases lay in between. CDR3 sequence reads: CASISATQLVYEQYF. In DNA form, the CDR3 reads TGTGCCAGCATAAGTGCCACCCAGCTGGTCTACGAGCAGTACTTC. Full variable domain (missing parts from reference TRBV28 and TRBJ2-7): DVKVTQSSRYLVKRTGEKVFLECVQDMDHENMFWYRQDPGLGLRLIYFSYDVKMKEKGDIPEGYSVSREKKERFSLILESASTNQTSMYLCASISATQLVYEQYFGPGTRLTVT.

This clonotype was seen only once. The chain couples TRBV6-5 to TRBJ1-4; D unresolved. The CDR3 loop spans 14 amino acids. Deletions cut 5 bases from V and 2 bases from J, with 9 bases between. The germline V gene has CDR1 MNHEY and CDR2 SVGAGI. CDR3 DNA sequence: TGTGCCAGCAGTCGTACAATTACTAATGAAAAACTGTTTTTT. This codes for CASSRTITNEKLFF.

This chain links TRBV6-2 or TRBV6-3 with TRBJ2-7; the match to TRBD2 covers 12 bases. The CDR3 has 17 amino acids. J was trimmed by 2 bases and V by 2 bases; bases with no gene match: 7. Germline V gene data show CDR1 as MNHEY and CDR2 as SVGEGT. The CDR3 sequence is CASSYELAGGIAYEQYF. Written as DNA, the CDR3 is TGTGCCAGCAGTTACGAACTAGCGGGAGGAATAGCCTACGAGCAGTACTTC.

The chain joins TRBV25-1 to TRBJ2-5; 9 bases match TRBD2. Germline CDR1 reads MGHDK; CDR2 reads SYGVNS. V lost 2 bases, J lost 5 bases, and 6 bases stayed unmatched. The CDR3 is 15 amino acids. The CDR3 here is CASSESSGRWETQYF. CDR3 DNA sequence: TGTGCCAGCAGTGAAAGCAGCGGGAGGTGGGAGACCCAGTACTTC.